The rows below give T cell receptor beta chains drawn from one sample of a study of T cell clones after liver transplantation. Measured with immunoSEQ multiplex PCR; TCRdb has only the in-frame clones, and not every one. The sample shows about 72,000 clones, around nine tenths of them seen only once. The source material was CD4+ T cells from blood, sampled before liver transplant. The receptors come from a human donor who received a liver transplant. CDR3s include the opening cysteine and the closing phenylalanine or tryptophan. The order of the fields is CDR3 protein, CDR3 DNA, clone size, V gene, J gene, D gene. D genes are given only for firm matches. Rows give clone size only sometimes, using once, few, many, or a class for an expanded clone.

cdr3_aa: CASSEGTGGGQPQHF
cdr3_nt: TGTGCCAGTAGCGAAGGGACAGGAGGAGGTCAGCCCCAGCATTTT
clone_size: once
v_call: TRBV19
j_call: TRBJ1-5
d_call: TRBD1

cdr3_aa: CASSVNRGLSTDTQYF
cdr3_nt: TGTGCCAGCAGCGTAAACAGGGGGCTTTCGACGGATACGCAGTATTTT
clone_size: .
v_call: TRBV5-6
j_call: TRBJ2-3
d_call: TRBD1

cdr3_aa: CSGGSLGGGTYEQYF
cdr3_nt: TGCAGCGGGGGGTCGTTAGGCGGAGGGACCTACGAGCAGTACTTC
clone_size: .
v_call: TRBV29-1
j_call: TRBJ2-7
d_call: .

cdr3_aa: CASSSLIGSSTDTQYF
cdr3_nt: TGTGCCAGCAGTTCCCTGATTGGATCTAGCACAGATACGCAGTATTTT
clone_size: .
v_call: TRBV28
j_call: TRBJ2-3
d_call: .

cdr3_aa: CASSYQVAGADTQYF
cdr3_nt: TGTGCCAGCAGTTACCAGGTGGCGGGAGCGGATACGCAGTATTTT
clone_size: .
v_call: TRBV6-5
j_call: TRBJ2-3
d_call: TRBD2

cdr3_aa: CASSGTTGLGEQFF
cdr3_nt: TGTGCCAGCAGCGGGACAACAGGGCTGGGGGAGCAGTTCTTC
clone_size: .
v_call: TRBV9
j_call: TRBJ2-1
d_call: .

cdr3_aa: CASKRTVQETQYF
cdr3_nt: TGCGCCAGTAAACGGACAGTACAAGAGACCCAGTACTTC
clone_size: .
v_call: TRBV5-1
j_call: TRBJ2-5
d_call: .

cdr3_aa: CAWSGGSGRPNTGELFF
cdr3_nt: TGTGCCTGGAGTGGTGGTAGCGGGAGGCCTAACACCGGGGAGCTGTTTTTT
clone_size: .
v_call: TRBV30
j_call: TRBJ2-2
d_call: TRBD2

cdr3_aa: CASSLTGLDTQYF
cdr3_nt: TGTGCCAGCAGCTTGACAGGTTTAGATACGCAGTATTTT
clone_size: .
v_call: TRBV5-4
j_call: TRBJ2-3
d_call: .

cdr3_aa: CASSVGRGLSYEQYF
cdr3_nt: TGTGCCAGTAGCGTCGGGAGGGGCCTATCCTACGAGCAGTACTTC
clone_size: .
v_call: TRBV19
j_call: TRBJ2-7
d_call: TRBD2

cdr3_aa: CASSLRTGVADTQYF
cdr3_nt: TGCGCCAGCAGCTTGCGGACAGGGGTCGCAGATACGCAGTATTTT
clone_size: .
v_call: TRBV5-1
j_call: TRBJ2-3
d_call: TRBD1

cdr3_aa: CSVGQGSDTQYF
cdr3_nt: TGCAGCGTCGGACAGGGCTCAGATACGCAGTATTTT
clone_size: few
v_call: TRBV29-1
j_call: TRBJ2-3
d_call: TRBD1

cdr3_aa: CTSSQVGGAGEGGDTQYF
cdr3_nt: TGCACCAGCAGCCAAGTTGGGGGGGCGGGAGAGGGCGGAGATACGCAGTATTTT
clone_size: .
v_call: TRBV1
j_call: TRBJ2-3
d_call: .

cdr3_aa: CASSPKTRDTQYF
cdr3_nt: TGTGCCAGCAGCCCGAAAACTAGAGATACGCAGTATTTT
clone_size: .
v_call: TRBV7-9
j_call: TRBJ2-3
d_call: .

cdr3_aa: CASSLTGSYGYTF
cdr3_nt: TGTGCCAGCAGTTTAACAGGATCCTATGGCTACACCTTC
clone_size: .
v_call: TRBV27
j_call: TRBJ1-2
d_call: .

cdr3_aa: CASSLAGWLGTDTEAFF
cdr3_nt: TGTGCCAGCAGCTTAGCAGGATGGCTGGGGACGGACACTGAAGCTTTCTTT
clone_size: .
v_call: TRBV7-9
j_call: TRBJ1-1
d_call: .

cdr3_aa: CASSQEGASDSFYEQYF
cdr3_nt: TGCGCCAGCAGCCAAGAAGGTGCATCCGACAGTTTTTACGAGCAGTACTTC
clone_size: .
v_call: TRBV4-1
j_call: TRBJ2-7
d_call: .

cdr3_aa: CASSPSGANVLTF
cdr3_nt: TGTGCCAGTAGCCCCTCCGGGGCCAACGTCCTGACTTTC
clone_size: .
v_call: TRBV19
j_call: TRBJ2-6
d_call: .

cdr3_aa: CSAMDSYGYTF
cdr3_nt: TGCAGTGCTATGGACTCCTATGGCTACACCTTC
clone_size: .
v_call: TRBV20-1
j_call: TRBJ1-2
d_call: .

cdr3_aa: CASSNTGNQPQHF
cdr3_nt: TGTGCCAGCAGCAACACAGGGAATCAGCCCCAGCATTTT
clone_size: .
v_call: TRBV6-1
j_call: TRBJ1-5
d_call: .

cdr3_aa: CASSSRGSTGELFF
cdr3_nt: TGTGCCAGCAGCTCGAGGGGCAGCACCGGGGAGCTGTTTTTT
clone_size: .
v_call: TRBV7-3
j_call: TRBJ2-2
d_call: .

cdr3_aa: CASSGTNTGELFF
cdr3_nt: TGTGCCAGCAGCGGTACGAACACCGGGGAGCTGTTTTTT
clone_size: .
v_call: TRBV9
j_call: TRBJ2-2
d_call: .

cdr3_aa: CASTPAGALYNEQFF
cdr3_nt: TGTGCCAGCACCCCAGCGGGAGCCCTCTACAATGAGCAGTTCTTC
clone_size: .
v_call: TRBV28
j_call: TRBJ2-1
d_call: TRBD2

cdr3_aa: CASSKKVAGGSYEQYF
cdr3_nt: TGTGCCAGCAGCAAAAAGGTCGCAGGGGGCAGCTACGAGCAGTACTTC
clone_size: .
v_call: TRBV5-4
j_call: TRBJ2-7
d_call: TRBD1

cdr3_aa: CASRDGYTEAFF
cdr3_nt: TGTGCCAGCAGGGACGGATACACTGAAGCTTTCTTT
clone_size: .
v_call: TRBV6-1
j_call: TRBJ1-1
d_call: .

cdr3_aa: CATSRDANTGELFF
cdr3_nt: TGTGCCACCAGCAGAGATGCGAACACCGGGGAGCTGTTTTTT
clone_size: .
v_call: TRBV15
j_call: TRBJ2-2
d_call: .

cdr3_aa: CATVGSSYEQYF
cdr3_nt: TGTGCCACGGTTGGGAGTAGCTACGAGCAGTACTTC
clone_size: .
v_call: TRBV10-3
j_call: TRBJ2-7
d_call: .

cdr3_aa: CASSQPPPDREQYF
cdr3_nt: TGCGCCAGCAGCCAACCCCCCCCGGACCGCGAGCAGTACTTC
clone_size: .
v_call: TRBV4-1
j_call: TRBJ2-7
d_call: .

cdr3_aa: CASSPRSGSSVHTGELFF
cdr3_nt: TGTGCCAGCAGCCCCCGTAGCGGGAGTTCGGTACACACCGGGGAGCTGTTTTTT
clone_size: .
v_call: TRBV11-2
j_call: TRBJ2-2
d_call: TRBD2

cdr3_aa: CASSQRYNEQFF
cdr3_nt: TGTGCCAGCAGCCAACGGTACAATGAGCAGTTCTTC
clone_size: .
v_call: TRBV7-2
j_call: TRBJ2-1
d_call: .

cdr3_aa: CASSLLGPSSYNEQFF
cdr3_nt: TGCGCCAGCAGCCTACTGGGGCCCAGCTCCTACAATGAGCAGTTCTTC
clone_size: .
v_call: TRBV5-1
j_call: TRBJ2-1
d_call: .

cdr3_aa: CASSLTATSGPNTGELFF
cdr3_nt: TGTGCCAGTAGTCTAACCGCGACTAGCGGCCCGAACACCGGGGAGCTGTTTTTT
clone_size: .
v_call: TRBV19
j_call: TRBJ2-2
d_call: TRBD2

cdr3_aa: CASSGQLAGYEQYF
cdr3_nt: TGTGCCAGCAGCGGACAGCTAGCGGGATACGAGCAGTACTTC
clone_size: .
v_call: TRBV2
j_call: TRBJ2-7
d_call: TRBD2

cdr3_aa: CASSPQDSQETQYF
cdr3_nt: TGTGCCAGCAGCCCCCAGGACTCCCAAGAGACCCAGTACTTC
clone_size: .
v_call: TRBV11-3
j_call: TRBJ2-5
d_call: .

cdr3_aa: CASSAELGFSGRTGEQYF
cdr3_nt: TGTGCCAGCTCCGCGGAGCTTGGGTTTAGCGGGAGGACTGGCGAGCAGTACTTC
clone_size: .
v_call: TRBV18
j_call: TRBJ2-7
d_call: TRBD2

cdr3_aa: CASIGGGSTEAFF
cdr3_nt: TGTGCCAGTATAGGGGGAGGCAGCACTGAAGCTTTCTTT
clone_size: .
v_call: TRBV19
j_call: TRBJ1-1
d_call: .

cdr3_aa: CASSQGGGFGYTF
cdr3_nt: TGTGCCAGCAGCCAGGGGGGAGGCTTCGGCTACACCTTC
clone_size: .
v_call: TRBV7-3
j_call: TRBJ1-2
d_call: TRBD1

cdr3_aa: CATTDPYSNQPQHF
cdr3_nt: TGTGCCACCACCGATCCGTATAGCAATCAGCCCCAGCATTTT
clone_size: many
v_call: TRBV28
j_call: TRBJ1-5
d_call: .

cdr3_aa: CASSLTGGNTEAFF
cdr3_nt: TGTGCCAGCAGCTTAACAGGGGGGAACACTGAAGCTTTCTTT
clone_size: .
v_call: TRBV7-3
j_call: TRBJ1-1
d_call: .

cdr3_aa: CAISEGSSGQQDTQYF
cdr3_nt: TGTGCCATCAGTGAGGGGTCTAGCGGGCAGCAAGATACGCAGTATTTT
clone_size: .
v_call: TRBV10-3
j_call: TRBJ2-3
d_call: TRBD2

cdr3_aa: CASSSSLGGRNEQFF
cdr3_nt: TGTGCCAGCAGTTCCTCCCTTGGCGGTCGCAATGAGCAGTTCTTC
clone_size: once
v_call: TRBV6-6
j_call: TRBJ2-1
d_call: .

cdr3_aa: CASSLEGLDQETQYF
cdr3_nt: TGTGCCAGCAGCTTAGAGGGACTAGATCAAGAGACCCAGTACTTC
clone_size: .
v_call: TRBV11-3
j_call: TRBJ2-5
d_call: TRBD2

cdr3_aa: CASSSTHGEKLFF
cdr3_nt: TGTGCCAGCAGCTCTACTCATGGTGAAAAACTGTTTTTT
clone_size: .
v_call: TRBV11-2
j_call: TRBJ1-4
d_call: .

cdr3_aa: CASSYSSAYEQYF
cdr3_nt: TGTGCCAGCAGTTACTCGAGTGCCTACGAGCAGTACTTC
clone_size: .
v_call: TRBV6-5
j_call: TRBJ2-7
d_call: .